The present entry profiles one T cell receptor beta chain with its context. Its antigen is still unknown. This sample was taken from a study of blood T cells in healthy people across ages. Whole-study context: Template switching captured about one barcoded beta molecule per two T cells. Findings of the study overall: Comparison with aged donors showed that long-lived donors had more naive CD4+ cells and higher diversity.

V lost 4 bases and J lost 5, with 14 bases in between. This CDR3 contains 14 residues. Germline CDR1 is SGHDN and CDR2 is FVKESK. Next came a second PCR, run for about 7 to 12 cycles, which used a sample-barcoded 5' primer along with a J-beta primer mix. Each of the samples gave a minimum of 3 million paired-end reads that contained CDR3. From the 5' RACE reads, TCRdb called clonotypes with MiXCR, one entry per CDR3 protein. The data show 1.6 million or so distinct CDR3 sequences, with roughly 30% seen just once and about 11% held by the top ten. At least 6.5 million PBMCs were isolated per sample. Sequenced: blood. This receptor was obtained from a woman aged 25-40 years in good health. The rearrangement uses TRBV14 and TRBJ1-2; D is undetermined. The CDR3 DNA sequence: TGTGCCAGCAGCCGAGTTGCGACGGCTTATGGCTACACCTTC. As protein: CASSRVATAYGYTF.